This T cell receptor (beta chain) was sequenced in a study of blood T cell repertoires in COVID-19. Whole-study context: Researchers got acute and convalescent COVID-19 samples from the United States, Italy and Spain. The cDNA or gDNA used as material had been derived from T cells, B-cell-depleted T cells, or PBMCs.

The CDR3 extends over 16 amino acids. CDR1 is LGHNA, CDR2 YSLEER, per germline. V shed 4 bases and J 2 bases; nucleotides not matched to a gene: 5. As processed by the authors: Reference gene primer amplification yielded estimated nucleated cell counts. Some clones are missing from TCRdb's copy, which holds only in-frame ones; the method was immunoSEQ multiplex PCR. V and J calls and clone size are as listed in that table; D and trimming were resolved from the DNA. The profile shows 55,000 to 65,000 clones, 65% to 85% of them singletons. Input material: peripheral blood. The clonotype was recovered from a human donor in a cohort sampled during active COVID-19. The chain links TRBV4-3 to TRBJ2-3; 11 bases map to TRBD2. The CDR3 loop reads CASSRTGLAATDTQYF. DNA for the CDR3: TGCGCCAGCAGCCGGACGGGACTAGCGGCCACAGATACGCAGTATTTT.